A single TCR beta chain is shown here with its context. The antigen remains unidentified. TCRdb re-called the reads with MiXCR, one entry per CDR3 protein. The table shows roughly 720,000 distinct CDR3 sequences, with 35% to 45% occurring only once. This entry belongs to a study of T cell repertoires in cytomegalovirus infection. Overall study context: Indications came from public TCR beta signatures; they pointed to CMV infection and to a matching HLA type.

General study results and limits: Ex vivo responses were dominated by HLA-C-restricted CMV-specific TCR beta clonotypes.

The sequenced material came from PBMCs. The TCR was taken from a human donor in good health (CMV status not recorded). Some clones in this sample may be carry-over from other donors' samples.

The CDR3 here is CASRPSGARQETQYF. CDR3 bases: TGTGCCAGCCGGCCTAGCGGGGCCCGCCAAGAGACCCAGTACTTC. V and J are TRBV28 and TRBJ2-5; 9 bases align to TRBD2. This CDR3 has 15 amino acids. V lost 8 bases and J lost 1; bases outside the gene matches: 8. Germline V lookup: CDR1 MDHEN, CDR2 SYDVKM.